This T cell receptor (beta chain) was identified during a study of OX40 agonist ivuxolimab in advanced cancers. The V segment lost 6 bases and the J segment 3 bases; nucleotides outside the gene matches: 7. The germline V gene encodes CDR1 MGHDK and CDR2 SYGVNS. CDR3 length: 17 residues. Libraries were prepared by immunoSEQ multiplex PCR; TCRdb keeps only in-frame clonotypes and omits some of them. The sample holds 80,000 to 100,000 clones, 90% seen once. In the case of this clone: The antigen remains unidentified.

Blood specimens came from baseline, cycle 4 day 1, and cycle 7 day 1. Findings and limits, study-wide: Researchers did not determine the expanded peripheral T cells' antigen specificity. CD4+ T cells averaged fewer expanded clones than CD8+ T cells. Near-lowest levels of clonal expansion characterized partial responders at 0.1-3.0 mg/kg.

The specimen comprised CD4+ or CD8+ T cells sorted from blood, sampled in a trial of the OX40 agonist ivuxolimab. The source is an adult with an advanced solid tumor such as melanoma, head and neck, liver or kidney cancer. The rearrangement links TRBV25-1 to TRBJ2-1; 14 bases agree with TRBD2. CDR3 sequence: CASSGTSGSSGYNEQFF. The DNA of the CDR3 is TGTGCCAGCAGCGGGACTAGCGGGAGTTCCGGCTACAATGAGCAGTTCTTC.